One T cell receptor beta chain is described in this entry. Its specific antigen is unknown. Base-call qualities are not available, and no considerably larger clone is one nucleotide away. The sample belongs to a study of T cell changes during pregnancy in multiple sclerosis (dated by TCRdb to about 2019). For the study in its entirety: In women with multiple sclerosis, the researchers looked at how the T cell repertoire shifted as pregnancy progressed.

The library was obtained by the immunoSEQ multiplex PCR assay. Sourced from immuneACCESS, this table was stored by TCRdb with only in-frame sequences that have V and J called. A share of the clones is absent; for the studies checked, an unresolved V gene accounts for under half, and the remainder has no known explanation. Counted in this sample were around 100,000 clones; roughly 90% of them appeared once. Of the sample, less than 4% is held by the ten largest clones. The clonotype comes from a female donor with multiple sclerosis, enrolled in a pregnancy study. Material: peripheral blood, obtained after pregnancy.

The DNA sequence is TGCGCCAGCAGCTCCGCCAGGGGGGCCGTGAATGAGCAGTTCTTC. The encoded protein is CASSSARGAVNEQFF. The chain is assembled from TRBV5-1 and TRBJ2-1, and the D gene may be TRBD1, 7 bases matching. Cut back by 3 bases and 7 bases, the V and J ends lie 17 bases apart. The CDR3, from cysteine to phenylalanine, totals 15 residues. Of the read, only the CDR3 DNA is kept; its 45 bases are in frame from base 1. For CDR1 and CDR2, the germline V gene lists SGHRS and YFSETQ.